Listed here are 13 T cell receptor beta chains from one sample, sequenced in a study of blood T cell repertoires in COVID-19. Sequenced by immunoSEQ multiplex PCR; TCRdb stores in-frame clones only, minus some. The sample lists about 390,000 clones, around 87% occurring once. The sequenced material came from PBMCs or T cells enriched from blood (not recorded which). These receptors originate from a woman between 45 and 60 years old who had recovered from COVID-19.

This sequence joins TRBV4-2 and TRBJ2-1, with D perhaps matching TRBD2 (5 bases). Germline V lookup: CDR1 LGHNA, CDR2 YNFKEQ. Trimming shortened V by 1 base and J by 0 bases, and 10 bases separated the two germline ends. CDR3 length equals 16 residues. CDR3 region: CASSQAAADSYNEQFF. The CDR3 region has the DNA TGTGCCAGCAGCCAAGCTGCAGCGGACTCCTACAATGAGCAGTTCTTC.

V and J are TRBV5-8 and TRBJ1-5; a possible D gene is TRBD1 (6 bases). Germline V gene data show CDR1 as SGHTS and CDR2 as YDEGEE. With 4 bases removed from V and 0 bases from J, the gap between germline ends came to 14 bases. This CDR3 has 16 residues. The CDR3 nucleotides read TGTGCCAGCAGCCGAAAACAGGGATATAGCAATCAGCCCCAGCATTTT. It is translated as CASSRKQGYSNQPQHF. The full variable domain, with the rest looked up from reference TRBV5-8 and TRBJ1-5, is EAGVTQSPTHLIKTRGQQATLRCSPISGHTSVYWYQQALGLGLQFLLWYDEGEERNRGNFPPRFSGRQFPNYSSELNVNALELEDSALYLCASSRKQGYSNQPQHFGDGTRLSIL.

Note on this clone: The sample carries other DNA sequences with the same CDR3. The rearrangement joins TRBV4-2 to TRBJ1-1; 9 nucleotides agree with TRBD1. CDR1 is LGHNA, CDR2 YNFKEQ, per germline. The CDR3 consists of 15 residues. V was clipped by 1 base and J by 3 bases; unmatched bases: 3. CDR3 sequence: CASSQGDRGDTEAFF. In DNA, the CDR3 is TGTGCCAGCAGCCAAGGAGACAGGGGGGACACTGAAGCTTTCTTT.

The CDR3 loop is CASTPFHGIQETQYF. The CDR3 nucleotides read TGTGCCAGTACACCTTTTCACGGGATACAAGAGACCCAGTACTTC. This rearrangement joins TRBV19 to TRBJ2-5; D perhaps matches TRBD2 (5 bases). There are 15 residues in the CDR3. CDR1 is LNHDA, CDR2 SQIVND, per germline (reference sequence). V was trimmed by 7 bases and J by 2 bases, leaving 17 bases between them.

The chain uses TRBV19 and TRBJ2-1; D is possibly TRBD2 (6 bases). CDR1 and CDR2 from the germline V gene are LNHDA and SQIVND (reference sequence). Trimming cost V 5 bases and J 4 bases, with 12 bases left between them. The CDR3 loop spans 14 amino acids. CDR3: CASSSGDVYNEQFF. The CDR3 bases are TGTGCCAGTAGTTCGGGAGACGTATACAATGAGCAGTTCTTC.

This clone was seen only once. The chain links TRBV7-2 to TRBJ2-3, with 8 positions matching TRBD2. Germline V gene data show CDR1 as SGHTA and CDR2 as FQGNSA. The CDR3 length is 15 residues. Germline trimming cut 5 bases from V and 4 bases from J; bases unmatched to any gene: 8. Here the CDR3 reads CASSLLSGGADTQYF. The DNA for the CDR3 is TGTGCCAGCAGCCTGTTATCGGGGGGGGCAGATACGCAGTATTTT.

This chain connects TRBV4-1 to TRBJ2-3, with TRBD2 as a possible D gene (5 bases). The CDR3 spans 16 residues. V dropped 1 base and J dropped 4 bases, with 15 bases sitting between them. Germline V gene data show CDR1 as MGHRA and CDR2 as YSYEKL. CDR3 loop: CASSQVGRTRSDTQYF. The DNA for the CDR3 is TGCGCCAGCAGCCAAGTTGGCCGAACTAGGTCAGATACGCAGTATTTT.

This sequence joins TRBV5-1 and TRBJ2-5; D uncertain. CDR3 length: 13 amino acids. V lost 4 bases to trimming and J lost 4 bases, with 11 bases between them. Germline lookup yields CDR1 SGHRS and CDR2 YFSETQ. The CDR3 protein is CASSATTVETQYF. The CDR3, as DNA: TGCGCCAGCAGCGCAACAACAGTAGAGACCCAGTACTTC.

V usage is TRBV7-2 and J usage is TRBJ2-1, with D maybe TRBD2 (5 bases). Trimming removed 1 base at V and 9 bases at J, with 13 bases between. CDR1 SGHTA and CDR2 FQGNSA come from the germline V gene. CDR3 length: 14 residues. CDR3 coding DNA: TGTGCCAGCAGCTTAGTCCCCGGGGAAGCTGAGCAGTTCTTC. This sequence encodes CASSLVPGEAEQFF.

This chain links TRBV5-8 with TRBJ2-3, with D maybe TRBD2 (7 bases). CDR3 length: 18 amino acids. Germline V lookup: CDR1 SGHTS, CDR2 YDEGEE. V was clipped by 3 bases and J by 0 bases, with 20 bases between them. The CDR3 protein is CASSYLRGAFYSTDTQYF. The CDR3 region has the DNA TGTGCCAGCAGCTATCTTCGGGGGGCCTTTTATAGCACAGATACGCAGTATTTT.

CDR3 residues: CASSYTPGQGVRIAFF. The CDR3 DNA reads as TGTGCCAGCAGCTACACCCCGGGACAGGGGGTACGTATTGCTTTCTTT. The rearrangement links TRBV7-2 to TRBJ1-1; 11 bases align to TRBD1. The CDR3 has 16 residues. V lost 4 bases, J lost 11 bases, and 15 bases stayed unmatched. Germline CDR1 reads SGHTA; CDR2 reads FQGNSA.

The chain uses TRBV19 and TRBJ1-6, with D hard to call. Deletions cut 5 bases from V and 0 bases from J, with 11 bases between. CDR1 is LNHDA and CDR2 is SQIVND in the germline V gene (reference sequence). The CDR3 loop spans 16 amino acids. The CDR3 sequence: CASSSGSSSYNSPLHF. CDR3 in DNA: TGTGCCAGTAGTTCGGGGTCGAGCTCCTATAATTCACCCCTCCACTTT.

The chain joins TRBV28 to TRBJ2-7, with D possibly being TRBD2 (5 bases). The CDR3 length is 15 residues. Trimming shortened V by 5 bases and J by 7 bases, and 21 bases separated the two germline ends. Germline assignment: CDR1 MDHEN and CDR2 SYDVKM. The CDR3 protein is CASSLTSLGNGEQYF. DNA for the CDR3: TGTGCCAGCAGTCTAACTAGTTTGGGGAATGGGGAGCAGTACTTC.